This TCR beta chain is from a study of T cell responses to AZD1222 COVID-19 vaccine. Study-wide context: Some second doses came at about 4 weeks and others at about 12 weeks; these were pooled.

Study findings and constraints: Clonal diversity may have been underestimated in mostly white British donors. Increased Spike-specific TCR breadth and depth were observed after two AZD1222 doses. A reported finding is that nearly half of spike-specific TCRs target unmutated variant regions.

Produced via immunoSEQ multiplex PCR; TCRdb's table is partial and in-frame only. This sample has 99,000 or so clones, with 82% found just once. This clone was counted a few times. What it binds is unknown. Germline V lookup: CDR1 SGHRS, CDR2 YFSETQ. V was cut by 3 bases and J by 0 bases, with 10 bases left in between. This CDR3 is built from 15 residues. This sequence originates from an adult in good health. Sequenced material: peripheral blood, taken on day 0 of AZD1222 vaccination. The V call is TRBV5-1, the J call TRBJ1-3; maybe TRBD1 (5 bases). CDR3 nucleotide sequence: TGCGCCAGCAGCTGGGGGTATAGCTCTGGAAACACCATATATTTT. Translated: CASSWGYSSGNTIYF.